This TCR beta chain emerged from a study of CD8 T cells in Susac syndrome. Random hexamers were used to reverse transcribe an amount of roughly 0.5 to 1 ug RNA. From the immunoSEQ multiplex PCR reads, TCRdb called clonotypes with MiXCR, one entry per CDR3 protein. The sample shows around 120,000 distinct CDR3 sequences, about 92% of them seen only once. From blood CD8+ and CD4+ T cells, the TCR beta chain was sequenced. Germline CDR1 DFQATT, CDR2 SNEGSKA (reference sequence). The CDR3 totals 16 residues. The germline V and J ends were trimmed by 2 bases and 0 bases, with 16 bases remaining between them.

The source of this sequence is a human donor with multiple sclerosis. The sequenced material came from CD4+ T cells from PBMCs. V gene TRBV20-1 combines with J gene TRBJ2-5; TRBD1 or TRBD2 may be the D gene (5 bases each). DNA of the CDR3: TGCAGTGCTAGACTAATTTGGGACCAGTACCAAGAGACCCAGTACTTC. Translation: CSARLIWDQYQETQYF.